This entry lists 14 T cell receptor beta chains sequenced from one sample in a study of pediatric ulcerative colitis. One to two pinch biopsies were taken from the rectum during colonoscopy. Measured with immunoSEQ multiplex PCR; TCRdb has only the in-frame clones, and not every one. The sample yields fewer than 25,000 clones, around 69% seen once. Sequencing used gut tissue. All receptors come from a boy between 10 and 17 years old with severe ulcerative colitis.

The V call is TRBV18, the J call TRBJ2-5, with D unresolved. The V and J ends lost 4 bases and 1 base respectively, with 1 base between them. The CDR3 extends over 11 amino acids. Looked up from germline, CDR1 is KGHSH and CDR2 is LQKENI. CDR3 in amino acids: CASSRQETQYF. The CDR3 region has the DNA TGTGCCAGCTCACGCCAAGAGACCCAGTACTTC. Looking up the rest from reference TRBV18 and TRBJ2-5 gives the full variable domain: NAGVMQNPRHLVRRRGQEARLRCSPMKGHSHVYWYRQLPEEGLKFMVYLQKENIIDESGMPKERFSAEFPKEGPSILRIQQVVRGDSAAYFCASSRQETQYFGPGTRLLVL.

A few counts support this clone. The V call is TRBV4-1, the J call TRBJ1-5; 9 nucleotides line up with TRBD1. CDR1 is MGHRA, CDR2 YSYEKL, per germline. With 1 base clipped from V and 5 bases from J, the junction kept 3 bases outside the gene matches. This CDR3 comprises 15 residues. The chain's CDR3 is CASSQGGTGYQPQHF. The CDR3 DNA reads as TGCGCCAGCAGCCAAGGAGGGACAGGGTATCAGCCCCAGCATTTT.

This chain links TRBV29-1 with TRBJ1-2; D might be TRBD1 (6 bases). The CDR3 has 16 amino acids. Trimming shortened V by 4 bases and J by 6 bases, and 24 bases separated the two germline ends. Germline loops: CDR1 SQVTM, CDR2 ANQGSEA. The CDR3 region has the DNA TGCAGCGTTGCCCGGGCGTTGTGCAGGGGAGAGGATGGCTACACCTTC. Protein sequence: CSVARALCRGEDGYTF. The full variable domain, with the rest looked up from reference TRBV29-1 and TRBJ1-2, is SAVISQKPSRDICQRGTSLTIQCQVDSQVTMMFWYRQQPGQSLTLIATANQGSEATYESGFVIDKFPISRPNLTFSTLTVSNMSPEDSSIYLCSVARALCRGEDGYTFGSGTRLTVV.

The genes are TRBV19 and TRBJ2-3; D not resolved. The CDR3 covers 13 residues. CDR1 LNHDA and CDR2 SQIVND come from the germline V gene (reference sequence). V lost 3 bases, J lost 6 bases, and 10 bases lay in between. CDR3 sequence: CASSISAFDTQYF. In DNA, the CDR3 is TGTGCCAGTAGTATCTCGGCCTTCGATACGCAGTATTTT.

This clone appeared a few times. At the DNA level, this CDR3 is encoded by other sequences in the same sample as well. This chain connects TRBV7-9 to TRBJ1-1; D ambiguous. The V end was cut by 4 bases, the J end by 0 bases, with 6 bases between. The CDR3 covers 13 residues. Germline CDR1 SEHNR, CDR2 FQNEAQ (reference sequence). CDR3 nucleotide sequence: TGTGCCAGCAGCTCCCAGTTGAACACTGAAGCTTTCTTT. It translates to CASSSQLNTEAFF.

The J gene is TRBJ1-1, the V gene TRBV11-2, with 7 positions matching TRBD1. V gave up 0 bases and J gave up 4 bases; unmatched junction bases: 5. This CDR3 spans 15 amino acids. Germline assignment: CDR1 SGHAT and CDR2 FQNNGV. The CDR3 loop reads CASSLDWAGGTEAFF. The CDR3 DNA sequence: TGTGCCAGCAGCTTAGATTGGGCAGGGGGCACTGAAGCTTTCTTT.

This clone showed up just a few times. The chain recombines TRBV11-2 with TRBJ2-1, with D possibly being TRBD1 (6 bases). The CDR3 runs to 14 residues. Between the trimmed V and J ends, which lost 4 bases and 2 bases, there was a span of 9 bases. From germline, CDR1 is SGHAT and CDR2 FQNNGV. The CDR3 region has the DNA TGTGCCAGCAGCTATAAGGGGGCCTACAATGAGCAGTTCTTC. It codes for CASSYKGAYNEQFF.

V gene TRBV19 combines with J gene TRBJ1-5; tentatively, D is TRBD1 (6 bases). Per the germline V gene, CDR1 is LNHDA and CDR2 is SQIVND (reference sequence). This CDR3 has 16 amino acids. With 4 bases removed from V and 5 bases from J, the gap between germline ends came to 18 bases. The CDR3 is CASSTTGGKGYQPQHF. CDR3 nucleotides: TGTGCCAGTAGTACGACAGGAGGTAAGGGATATCAGCCCCAGCATTTT.

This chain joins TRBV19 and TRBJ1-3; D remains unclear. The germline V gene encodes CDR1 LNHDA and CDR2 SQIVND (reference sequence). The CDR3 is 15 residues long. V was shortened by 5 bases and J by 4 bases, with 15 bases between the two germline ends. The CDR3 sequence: CASSYTRPGGNTIYF. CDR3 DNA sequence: TGTGCCAGTAGTTACACGAGGCCTGGCGGAAACACCATATATTTT.

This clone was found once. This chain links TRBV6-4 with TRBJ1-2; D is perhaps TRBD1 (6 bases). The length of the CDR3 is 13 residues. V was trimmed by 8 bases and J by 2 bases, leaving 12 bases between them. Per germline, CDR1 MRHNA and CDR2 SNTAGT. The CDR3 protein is CASAQGRNYGYTF. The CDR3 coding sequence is TGTGCCAGCGCACAGGGTCGCAACTATGGCTACACCTTC.

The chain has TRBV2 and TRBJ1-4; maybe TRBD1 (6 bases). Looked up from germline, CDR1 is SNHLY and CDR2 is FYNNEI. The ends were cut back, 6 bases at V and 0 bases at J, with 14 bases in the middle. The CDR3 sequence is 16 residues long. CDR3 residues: CASRGRGGTTNEKLFF. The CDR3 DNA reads TGTGCCAGCAGGGGCCGGGGGGGCACAACTAATGAAAAACTGTTTTTT.

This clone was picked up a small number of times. In DNA, the CDR3 is TGTGCCAGCAGCTCCCTAGGGGGGTCAGGCGAGACCCAGTACTTC. This encodes CASSSLGGSGETQYF. This chain joins TRBV7-3 and TRBJ2-5; tentatively, D is TRBD1 or TRBD2 (6 bases each). V lost 4 bases to trimming and J lost 5 bases, with 17 bases between them. Germline-derived CDR1 and CDR2 are SGHTA and FQGTGA. The CDR3 length is 15 residues.

This chain's CDR3 is CASSHLGTVNPSYNEQFF. The CDR3 region has the DNA TGTGCCAGCAGCCACCTCGGGACGGTTAATCCTTCCTACAATGAGCAGTTCTTC. This chain connects TRBV14 to TRBJ2-1; D is perhaps TRBD1 or TRBD2 (5 bases each). The length of the CDR3 is 18 residues. Germline V gives CDR1 SGHDN, CDR2 FVKESK. Trimming cost V 3 bases and J 1 base, with 19 bases left between them. Full variable domain (outside the CDR3, taken from reference TRBV14 and TRBJ2-1): EAGVTQFPSHSVIEKGQTVTLRCDPISGHDNLYWYRRVMGKEIKFLLHFVKESKQDESGMPNNRFLAERTGGTYSTLKVQPAELEDSGVYFCASSHLGTVNPSYNEQFFGPGTRLTVL.

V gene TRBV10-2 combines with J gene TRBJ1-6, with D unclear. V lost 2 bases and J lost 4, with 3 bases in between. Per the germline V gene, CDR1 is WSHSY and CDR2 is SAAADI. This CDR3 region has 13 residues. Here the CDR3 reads CASSEGYNSPLHF. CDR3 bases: TGCGCCAGCAGTGAGGGTTATAATTCACCCCTCCACTTT.